The rows below give T cell receptor beta chains drawn from one sample of a study of glioma-infiltrating T cells after dendritic cell vaccination. This table comes from immunoSEQ multiplex PCR, and its TCRdb copy is limited to in-frame clones, with some not included. The table has under 100,000 clones, 70% to 90% seen once; the top ten hold roughly 3.1%. Sequenced here: blood, sampled before dendritic cell vaccination. Source of these receptors: a human donor with glioblastoma. Each CDR3 is given with its conserved first and last residue. D genes are given only for firm matches. Rows may omit the clone size; those that give it use once, few, many or a size class.

CDR3 protein,CDR3 DNA,D gene,J gene,clone size,V gene
CASSRIGEGDIQYF,TGTGCCAGCTCCAGGATCGGGGAGGGTGACATTCAGTACTTC,TRBD2,TRBJ2-4,-,TRBV18
CASSQIGQTNYGYTF,TGTGCCAGCAGCCAAATTGGACAGACCAACTATGGCTACACCTTC,-,TRBJ1-2,-,TRBV7-2
CASSRGGANTGELFF,TGTGCCAGTTCCCGGGGCGGGGCGAACACCGGGGAGCTGTTTTTT,-,TRBJ2-2,-,TRBV19
CAIRGAGETQYF,TGTGCCATCAGGGGGGCTGGGGAGACCCAGTACTTC,-,TRBJ2-5,-,TRBV10-3
CASSLEGGTEAFF,TGTGCCAGCAGCTTAGAGGGGGGGACTGAAGCTTTCTTT,-,TRBJ1-1,-,TRBV11-3
CASSVGSTNYGYTF,TGTGCCAGCAGTGTTGGCTCAACTAACTATGGCTACACCTTC,-,TRBJ1-2,-,TRBV2
CASSWDRASGGGYTF,TGTGCCAGCAGCTGGGACAGGGCGTCGGGTGGCGGCTACACCTTC,TRBD1,TRBJ1-2,-,TRBV7-2
CASMGRGGVTDTQYF,TGTGCCAGCATGGGGCGGGGGGGCGTTACAGATACGCAGTATTTT,TRBD2,TRBJ2-3,-,TRBV2
CASGGQPGTGELFF,TGTGCCAGCGGGGGCCAACCCGGGACCGGGGAGCTGTTTTTT,-,TRBJ2-2,-,TRBV9
CAISRESNQPQHF,TGTGCCATCTCCCGGGAGAGCAATCAGCCCCAGCATTTT,-,TRBJ1-5,-,TRBV10-3
CASSPGEMGTGELFF,TGTGCCAGCAGCCCGGGAGAAATGGGCACCGGGGAGCTGTTTTTT,-,TRBJ2-2,few,TRBV9
CASSLGRFGTSGKRNEQFF,TGCGCCAGCAGCTTGGGACGGTTCGGGACTAGCGGTAAAAGGAATGAGCAGTTCTTC,TRBD2,TRBJ2-1,-,TRBV5-1
CASSLGQGLNTGELFF,TGCGCCAGCAGCTTGGGACAGGGATTAAACACCGGGGAGCTGTTTTTT,TRBD1,TRBJ2-2,-,TRBV5-1
CASSQEGGISYEQYF,TGTGCCAGCAGCCAGGAGGGCGGGATCTCCTACGAGCAGTACTTC,-,TRBJ2-7,-,TRBV11-1
CASSHLTGTSREQYF,TGTGCCAGCAGCCACCTGACAGGGACGTCTCGAGAGCAGTACTTC,TRBD1,TRBJ2-7,-,TRBV14
CATSSYGTVFGDTQYF,TGTGCCACCAGCAGCTACGGGACAGTCTTCGGGGATACGCAGTATTTT,TRBD1,TRBJ2-3,-,TRBV15
CASSPGAGYTF,TGTGCCAGCAGCCCAGGGGCTGGCTACACCTTC,-,TRBJ1-2,few,TRBV6-6
CASSLELRTSGGNEQFF,TGTGCCAGCAGCTTAGAGTTAAGGACTAGCGGGGGCAATGAGCAGTTCTTC,TRBD2,TRBJ2-1,once,TRBV11-2
CASSSTRPDTQYF,TGTGCCAGCAGCTCCACTAGGCCAGATACGCAGTATTTT,-,TRBJ2-3,-,TRBV7-3
CASSAILGEDTQYF,TGTGCCAGCTCCGCGATCCTTGGTGAGGATACGCAGTATTTT,-,TRBJ2-3,once,TRBV18
CAISGQSSYEQYF,TGTGCCATCAGCGGACAGAGTTCCTACGAGCAGTACTTC,-,TRBJ2-7,-,TRBV10-3
CASSAGDSLDYGYTF,TGTGCCAGCAGCGCAGGGGACAGTCTCGACTATGGCTACACCTTC,TRBD1,TRBJ1-2,-,TRBV9